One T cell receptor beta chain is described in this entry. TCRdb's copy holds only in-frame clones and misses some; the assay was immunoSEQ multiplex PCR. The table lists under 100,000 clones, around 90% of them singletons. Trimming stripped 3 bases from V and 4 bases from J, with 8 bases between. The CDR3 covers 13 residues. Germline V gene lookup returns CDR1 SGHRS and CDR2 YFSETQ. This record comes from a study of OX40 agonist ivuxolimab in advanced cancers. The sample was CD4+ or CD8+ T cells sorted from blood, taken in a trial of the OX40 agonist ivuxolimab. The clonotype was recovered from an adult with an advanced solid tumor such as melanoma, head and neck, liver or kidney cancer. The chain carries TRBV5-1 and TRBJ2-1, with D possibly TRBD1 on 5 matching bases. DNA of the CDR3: TGCGCCAGCAGCTCGACAGTATACAATGAGCAGTTCTTC. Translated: CASSSTVYNEQFF.